The present T cell receptor beta chain was sequenced within a study of blood T cell repertoires in COVID-19. As for the study in general: Sites in the United States, Italy and Spain provided acute and convalescent COVID-19 samples. T cells, B-cell-depleted T cells, or PBMCs supplied cDNA or gDNA.

There are 14 residues in the CDR3. Trimming left V 8 bases short and J 2 bases short, with 15 bases between. Germline V gene data show CDR1 as ENHRY and CDR2 as SYGVKD. In the original analysis: It was from reference gene primer amplification that nucleated cell counts were estimated. Generated by immunoSEQ multiplex PCR, the TCRdb table keeps only in-frame clones and is missing some. V, J and clone size are taken as reported in that table, and D and trimming were inferred from the DNA itself. There are 150,000 or so clones in the sample; about 87% occur only once, and approximately 45% lies in the top ten.

The chain joins TRBV10-3 to TRBJ1-1; tentative D call: TRBD1 (5 bases). This TCR was sampled from a human donor in a cohort sampled during active COVID-19. Specimen: peripheral blood. The CDR3 nucleotides read TGTGCCATCGGGAGGCAGGGCATTAACACTGAAGCTTTCTTT. Protein sequence: CAIGRQGINTEAFF.